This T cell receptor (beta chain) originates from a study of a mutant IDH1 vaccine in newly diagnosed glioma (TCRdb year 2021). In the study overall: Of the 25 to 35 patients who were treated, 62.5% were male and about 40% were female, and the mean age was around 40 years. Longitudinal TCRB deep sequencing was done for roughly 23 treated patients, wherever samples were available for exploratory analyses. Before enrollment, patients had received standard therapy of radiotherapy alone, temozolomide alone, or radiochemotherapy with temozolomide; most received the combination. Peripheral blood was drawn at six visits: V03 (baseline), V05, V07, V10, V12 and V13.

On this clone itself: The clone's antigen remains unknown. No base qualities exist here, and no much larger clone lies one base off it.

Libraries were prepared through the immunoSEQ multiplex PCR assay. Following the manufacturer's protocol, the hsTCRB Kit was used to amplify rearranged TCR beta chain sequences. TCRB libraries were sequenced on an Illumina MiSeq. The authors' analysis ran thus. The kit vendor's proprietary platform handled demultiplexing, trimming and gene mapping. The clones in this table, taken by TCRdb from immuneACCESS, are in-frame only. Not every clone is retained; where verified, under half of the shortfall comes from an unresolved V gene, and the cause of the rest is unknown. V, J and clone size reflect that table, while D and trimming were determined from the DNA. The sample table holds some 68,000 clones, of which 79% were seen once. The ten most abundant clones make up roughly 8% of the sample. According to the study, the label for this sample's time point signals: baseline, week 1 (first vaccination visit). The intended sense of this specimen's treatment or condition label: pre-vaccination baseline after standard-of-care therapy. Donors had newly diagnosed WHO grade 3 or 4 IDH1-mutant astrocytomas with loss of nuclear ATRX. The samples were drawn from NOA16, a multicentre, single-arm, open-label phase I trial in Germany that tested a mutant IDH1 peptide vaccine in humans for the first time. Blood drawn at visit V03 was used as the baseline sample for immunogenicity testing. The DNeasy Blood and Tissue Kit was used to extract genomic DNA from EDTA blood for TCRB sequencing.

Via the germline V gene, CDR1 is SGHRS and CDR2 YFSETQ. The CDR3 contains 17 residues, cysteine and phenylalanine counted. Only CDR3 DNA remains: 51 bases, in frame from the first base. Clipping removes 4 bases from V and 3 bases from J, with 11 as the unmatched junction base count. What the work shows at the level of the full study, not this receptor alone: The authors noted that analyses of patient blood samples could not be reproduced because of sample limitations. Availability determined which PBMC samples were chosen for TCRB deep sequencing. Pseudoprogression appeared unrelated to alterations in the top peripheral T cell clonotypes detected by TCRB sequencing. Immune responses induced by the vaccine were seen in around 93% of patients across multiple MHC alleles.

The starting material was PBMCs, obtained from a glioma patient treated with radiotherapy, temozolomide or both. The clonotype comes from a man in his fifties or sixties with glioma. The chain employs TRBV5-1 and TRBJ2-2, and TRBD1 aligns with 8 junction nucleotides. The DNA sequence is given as TGCGCCAGCAGCAAGAACCTCGGACAGGGAGACACCGGGGAGCTGTTTTTT. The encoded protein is CASSKNLGQGDTGELFF.